This TCR beta chain was documented in a study of shared clonotypes between healthy human individuals. Background on the study: Donors, aged 18 to 49, were a couple of women and a few men. Overall study results and limits: Estimated richness was generally greater in naive than memory subsets.

The germline V gene encodes CDR1 SEHNR and CDR2 FQNEAQ (reference sequence). The CDR3 contains 18 residues. J gave up 2 bases and V 5 bases, and 11 bases lay outside the gene matches. A word on this clone: The antigen is not known.

The study drew its donors from healthy HIV-negative adults without recent acute infections or vaccinations. The deep-level immunoSEQ assay was used. Here immunoSEQ multiplex PCR was the method, and the copy in TCRdb shows in-frame clones only, minus some. The table has over 95,000 clones, 55% to 80% seen once. The clonotype was recovered from a woman in her thirties in good health. Sequenced material: memory CD8+ T cells sorted from blood. Subset given: CD45RO+ cells pooled with CCR7-negative TemRA cells. The V and J genes are TRBV7-9 and TRBJ2-7, with 14 bases lining up with TRBD2. CDR3 coding DNA: TGTGCCAGCAGCACCGGGACTAGCGGGAGTACCCATCCCTACGAGCAGTACTTC. This encodes CASSTGTSGSTHPYEQYF.